This T cell receptor (beta chain) was captured by sequencing in a study of T cell responses to AZD1222 COVID-19 vaccine. General study results and limits: Spike-spanning, vaccine-associated CD4 TCRs were dominant at 160-218 and 743-854. Clonal diversity may have been underestimated, and the donors were mostly white British, with more females than males. Spike-specific TCR breadth and depth went up after people got two AZD1222 doses. Among those given AZD1222, only five or six were seropositive at baseline.

Profiling relied on immunoSEQ multiplex PCR, and the TCRdb table lists in-frame clones only, not all of them. Here the sample spans about 110,000 clones, 87% being singletons. This clone was counted between two and nine times. Antigen: not known. From germline, CDR1 is MNHEY and CDR2 SVGAGI. The CDR3 loop spans 14 amino acids. V shed 7 bases and J shed 8 bases, with 15 bases lying between them. V usage is TRBV6-5 and J usage is TRBJ1-6, with a tentative D call TRBD1 (6 bases). The material was peripheral blood, obtained on day 0 of AZD1222 vaccination. The receptor comes from an adult in good health. CDR3 sequence (DNA): TGTGCCAGCAAGCCAAACAGGGATTATTCACCCCTCCACTTT. It encodes CASKPNRDYSPLHF.